The 6 T cell receptor beta chains reported below all come from one sample, sequenced in a study of blood T cell repertoires in COVID-19. Assay: immunoSEQ multiplex PCR; the TCRdb copy retains only in-frame clones and omits some. This table has about 280,000 clones, more than 70% appearing once. The specimen sequenced was PBMCs or T cells enriched from blood (not recorded which). These receptors were taken from a woman aged 55-70 years in a cohort exposed to, infected with or recovered from COVID-19 (not recorded which).

In this sample, this clone turned up a few times. The chain links TRBV7-3 to TRBJ2-7; 12 bases line up with TRBD2. The CDR3 is 15 residues long. Germline V gene data show CDR1 as SGHTA and CDR2 as FQGTGA. V lost 4 bases and J lost 5; bases outside the gene matches: 6. This CDR3 is CASSSYGLAGNEQYF. The CDR3 region has the DNA TGTGCCAGCAGCTCCTACGGACTAGCGGGAAACGAGCAGTACTTC.

This clone was detected only once. The chain carries TRBV28 and TRBJ2-7, with 11 positions matching TRBD2. Per the germline V gene, CDR1 is MDHEN and CDR2 is SYDVKM. The V and J ends lost 6 bases and 7 bases, in that order; junction bases with no gene match: 8. The length of the CDR3 is 14 residues. CDR3 nucleotides: TGTGCCAGCAGCCGGACTAGCGGGTCGTCGGAGCAGTACTTC. This translates into CASSRTSGSSEQYF.

V is TRBV19 and J is TRBJ1-5, with 7 bases that match TRBD1. Trimming removed 4 bases from V and 2 bases from J; junction bases left unmatched: 8. The CDR3 consists of 16 residues. Germline CDR1 reads LNHDA; CDR2 reads SQIVND (reference sequence). As DNA, the CDR3 is TGTGCCAGTAGTAGGATACAGGGGTCTGGCAATCAGCCCCAGCATTTT. Protein sequence: CASSRIQGSGNQPQHF.

The rearrangement links TRBV5-3 to TRBJ2-7; 8 bases align to TRBD1. TRBV5-3 qualifies as an ORF whose function is uncertain. The length of the CDR3 is 14 residues. With V trimmed by 2 bases and J by 5 bases, 6 bases remained unmatched. This chain's CDR3 is CARSLDRGEDEQYF. The CDR3 DNA reads TGTGCCAGAAGCTTAGACAGGGGAGAAGACGAGCAGTACTTC.

The chain recombines TRBV30 with TRBJ2-3, with TRBD2 matching over 10 bases. CDR1 is GTSNPN and CDR2 is SVGIG in the germline V gene (reference sequence). V shed 3 bases, J shed 0 bases, and the junction held 0 bases outside the gene matches. The CDR3 is 14 amino acids. CDR3 sequence reads: CAWRLAGSTDTQYF. The DNA of the CDR3 is TGTGCCTGGAGACTAGCGGGAAGCACAGATACGCAGTATTTT. Full variable domain (missing parts from reference TRBV30 and TRBJ2-3): SQTIHQWPATLVQPVGSPLSLECTVEGTSNPNLYWYRQAAGRGLQLLFYSVGIGQISSEVPQNLSASRPQDRQFILSSKKLLLSDSGFYLCAWRLAGSTDTQYFGPGTRLTVL.

This chain links TRBV30 with TRBJ2-2, with 9 positions matching TRBD2. In germline, CDR1 is GTSNPN, CDR2 SVGIG (reference sequence). This CDR3 contains 15 residues. The V segment lost 2 bases and the J segment 6 bases; nucleotides outside the gene matches: 7. CDR3 sequence reads: CAWSSSSGMAGELFF. The CDR3 DNA sequence: TGTGCCTGGAGTTCTTCTAGCGGGATGGCCGGGGAGCTGTTTTTT.